A single sample gave rise to the 25 T cell receptor beta chains below, sequenced in a study of cytomegalovirus exposure and HLA in healthy donors. PCR primers comprised 60 Vbeta and 13 Jbeta primers. TCRdb's table, derived via immunoSEQ multiplex PCR, lists solely in-frame clones and lacks some. The profile shows about 180,000 clones, 76% of them singletons. Sequencing was carried out using PBMCs. Receptor source: a woman aged 25 to 39 in good health and CMV-seropositive.

The rearrangement links TRBV28 to TRBJ1-6; 7 bases map to TRBD1. The CDR3 is 16 amino acids. Losses at the gene ends were 4 bases for V and 1 base for J; bases not matched to a gene: 4. Germline assignment: CDR1 MDHEN and CDR2 SYDVKM. CDR3 nucleotides: TGTGCCAGCAGTTCAACAGGGGAATCCTATAATTCACCCCTCCACTTT. This encodes CASSSTGESYNSPLHF.

The DNA of the CDR3 is TGTGCCTGGAGTGGAAGGGGACTGCCGCGGTTCTTC. Its translation: CAWSGRGLPRFF. The rearrangement joins TRBV30 to TRBJ2-1, with D tentatively TRBD2 (6 bases). This CDR3 region has 12 residues. V was pared by 1 base and J by 15 bases, with 16 bases between. Germline V gene sequence: CDR1 GTSNPN, CDR2 SVGIG (reference sequence).

The rearrangement links TRBV28 to TRBJ1-6, with D uncertain. Trimming pared 5 bases from V and 6 bases from J, leaving 5 bases between. In germline, CDR1 is MDHEN, CDR2 SYDVKM. This CDR3 comprises 12 residues. The CDR3 DNA sequence: TGTGCCAGCAGTCTAATTAATTCACCCCTCCACTTT. The encoded protein is CASSLINSPLHF.

The chain is built from TRBV30 and TRBJ1-6, with 7 bases identical to TRBD1. CDR1 is GTSNPN and CDR2 is SVGIG in the germline V gene (reference sequence). V shed 0 bases and J 0 bases; nucleotides not matched to a gene: 2. This CDR3 has 16 amino acids. The DNA of the CDR3 is TGTGCCTGGAGTGTACAGGGGAGCTCCTATAATTCACCCCTCCACTTT. Residues: CAWSVQGSSYNSPLHF.

The chain combines TRBV30 with TRBJ2-1; D might be TRBD1 (6 bases). Germline CDR1 is GTSNPN and CDR2 is SVGIG (reference sequence). V was trimmed by 5 bases and J by 4 bases, leaving 9 bases between them. The CDR3 extends over 12 amino acids. The DNA of the CDR3 is TGTGCCTGGGGGACACAGTACAATGAGCAGTTCTTC. It translates to CAWGTQYNEQFF.

The V call is TRBV11-3, the J call TRBJ2-7; TRBD2 matches 10 bases. Germline V lookup: CDR1 SGHNT, CDR2 YENEEA. This CDR3 comprises 14 residues. Unmatched junction bases numbered 7, after V lost 5 bases and J lost 6 bases. The chain's CDR3 is CASSPSGGRGEQYF. The CDR3 coding sequence is TGTGCCAGCAGCCCTAGCGGGGGCCGTGGCGAGCAGTACTTC.

V usage is TRBV2 and J usage is TRBJ2-7; D is possibly TRBD2 (6 bases). Trimming removed 7 bases at V and 2 bases at J, with 12 bases between. The germline V gene encodes CDR1 SNHLY and CDR2 FYNNEI. This CDR3 region has 13 residues. The CDR3 coding sequence is TGTGCCAGCAAGGGGACTTTTGCCTACGAGCAGTACTTC. Residues: CASKGTFAYEQYF. The full variable domain, in which reference TRBV2 and TRBJ2-7 provide the parts outside the CDR3, is EPEVTQTPSHQVTQMGQEVILRCVPISNHLYFYWYRQILGQKVEFLVSFYNNEISEKSEIFDDQFSVERPDGSNFTLKIRSTKLEDSAMYFCASKGTFAYEQYFGPGTRLTVT.

The V and J genes are TRBV11-3 and TRBJ2-3; D unresolved. Germline V CDR1 and CDR2: SGHNT, YENEEA. There are 12 residues in the CDR3. Trimming pared 4 bases from V and 7 bases from J, leaving 9 bases between. DNA for the CDR3: TGTGCCAGCAGCTCCTACTTAAATACGCAGTATTTT. Its protein is CASSSYLNTQYF.

The CDR3 DNA is TGTGCCAGCAGTTTTGAAAGGACAACCTATGGCTACACCTTC. Translating gives CASSFERTTYGYTF. This chain joins TRBV28 and TRBJ1-2, with D maybe TRBD1 (5 bases). Germline V gene sequence: CDR1 MDHEN, CDR2 SYDVKM. V was pared by 3 bases and J by 4 bases, with 12 bases between. This CDR3 is 14 amino acids long.

The chain links TRBV7-2 to TRBJ2-3; weak D call: TRBD1 (5 bases). V shed 5 bases and J shed 4 bases, with 16 bases lying between them. This CDR3 has 15 residues. In germline, CDR1 is SGHTA, CDR2 FQGNSA. The CDR3 is CASSPDWGRADTQYF. CDR3 DNA: TGTGCCAGCAGCCCCGACTGGGGCCGTGCAGATACGCAGTATTTT.

This clone was picked up a small number of times. This sequence joins TRBV5-4 and TRBJ2-1; possible D gene TRBD1, 6 bases. V dropped 0 bases and J dropped 9 bases, with 13 bases sitting between them. This CDR3 is built from 14 residues. The germline V gene encodes CDR1 SGHNT and CDR2 YYREEE (reference sequence). CDR3 bases: TGTGCCAGCAGCTTGGCGGGCCAGGGGAGTGAGCAGTTCTTC. As protein: CASSLAGQGSEQFF.

The chain is built from TRBV7-6 and TRBJ2-2; D call uncertain. Trimming removed 2 bases at V and 5 bases at J, with 12 bases between. This CDR3 region has 15 residues. Germline values: CDR1 SGHVS, CDR2 FNYEAQ. As DNA, the CDR3 is TGTGCCAGCAGCTTAAATCGACCAGCGACCGGGGAGCTGTTTTTT. Translated: CASSLNRPATGELFF.

This chain joins TRBV7-2 and TRBJ1-2, with D possibly matching TRBD1 (5 bases). The germline V gene has CDR1 SGHTA and CDR2 FQGNSA. V was clipped by 5 bases and J by 8 bases, with 15 bases between them. The CDR3 loop spans 13 amino acids. The CDR3 here is CASSAQDQGGYTF. The CDR3 coding sequence is TGTGCCAGCAGCGCTCAAGATCAGGGCGGCTACACCTTC.

The chain has TRBV5-5 and TRBJ2-7; D perhaps matches TRBD2 (5 bases). This CDR3 is 16 amino acids long. V was trimmed by 1 base and J by 0 bases, leaving 14 bases between them. Germline loops: CDR1 SGHKS, CDR2 YYEKEE (reference sequence). Here the CDR3 DNA reads TGTGCCAGCAGCTTGCTAATTCTTCGGGGCTCCTACGAGCAGTACTTC. This translates into CASSLLILRGSYEQYF.

The table lists this clone with a count of one. This chain uses TRBV9 with TRBJ1-6; no definite D call. The CDR3 runs to 14 residues. CDR1 SGDLS and CDR2 YYNGEE come from the germline V gene. V lost 1 base and J 4 bases, leaving 6 bases between the germline ends. The CDR3 loop is CASSVQAYNSPLHF. The CDR3, as DNA: TGTGCCAGCAGCGTACAGGCTTATAATTCACCCCTCCACTTT.

This clone was recorded a few times. The chain joins TRBV28 to TRBJ2-3; D is undetermined. CDR3 length: 15 amino acids. Trimming removed 3 bases from V and 0 bases from J, with 10 bases in between. Germline assignment: CDR1 MDHEN and CDR2 SYDVKM. The CDR3 DNA reads TGTGCCAGCAGTTTTTTTGAGAGAAGCACAGATACGCAGTATTTT. This encodes CASSFFERSTDTQYF.

The V and J genes are TRBV27 and TRBJ2-7; 7 positions agree with TRBD1. V lost 5 bases and J lost 3; bases outside the gene matches: 7. The CDR3 runs 14 residues. CDR1 is MNHEY and CDR2 is SMNVEV in the germline V gene (reference sequence). The CDR3 sequence is CASSPRGQFYEQYF. CDR3 DNA: TGTGCCAGCAGTCCCCGGGGACAGTTCTACGAGCAGTACTTC.

The rearrangement joins TRBV19 to TRBJ2-5; 15 bases line up with TRBD2. The germline V gene has CDR1 LNHDA and CDR2 SQIVND (reference sequence). The CDR3 sequence is 17 residues long. The J segment lost 2 bases and the V segment lost 6 bases, leaving 7 bases of the junction unmatched. CDR3 sequence (DNA): TGTGCCAGTAGGCGCACCGGGACTAGCGGGGGGCAAGAGACCCAGTACTTC. Its translation is CASRRTGTSGGQETQYF.

This chain links TRBV7-9 with TRBJ2-7; 11 positions match TRBD2. The length of the CDR3 is 15 residues. Trimming took 2 bases from V and 5 from J; bases not matched to a gene: 5. Germline V gene sequence: CDR1 SEHNR, CDR2 FQNEAQ (reference sequence). CDR3 loop: CASSLCSGGDNEQYF. Here the CDR3 DNA reads TGTGCCAGCAGCTTATGTAGCGGGGGGGACAACGAGCAGTACTTC.

This rearrangement joins TRBV6-6 to TRBJ2-7; D might be TRBD1 (6 bases). The CDR3 length is 13 residues. V was cut by 2 bases and J by 6 bases, with 11 bases left in between. Germline V gene lookup returns CDR1 MNHNY and CDR2 SVGAGI (reference sequence). Written as DNA, the CDR3 is TGTGCCAGCAGTTACACTACAGGGCCCGAGCAGTACTTC. It translates to CASSYTTGPEQYF.

This chain joins TRBV18 and TRBJ2-1; a possible D gene is TRBD2 (5 bases). Trimming shortened V by 1 base and J by 10 bases, and 5 bases separated the two germline ends. This CDR3 spans 11 amino acids. From germline, CDR1 is KGHSH and CDR2 LQKENI. DNA for the CDR3: TGTGCCAGCTCACCACGCGGGGAGCAGTTCTTC. Amino acid sequence: CASSPRGEQFF.

With regard to this clone: Other nucleotide sequences from this sample produce the same CDR3. The chain uses TRBV18 and TRBJ1-5; D is ambiguous. V was shortened by 2 bases and J by 4 bases, with 6 bases between the two germline ends. The CDR3 covers 13 residues. CDR1 and CDR2 from the germline V gene are KGHSH and LQKENI. The CDR3 coding sequence is TGTGCCAGCTCACCAGGAGAGAATCAGCCCCAGCATTTT. It translates to CASSPGENQPQHF.

This chain uses TRBV28 with TRBJ2-2; the match to TRBD2 covers 8 bases. The CDR3 totals 15 residues. J was trimmed by 4 bases and V by 7 bases; bases with no gene match: 8. Germline CDR1 reads MDHEN; CDR2 reads SYDVKM. CDR3 amino acids: CASTPGAGGTGELFF. Here the CDR3 DNA reads TGTGCCAGCACCCCGGGGGCGGGGGGCACCGGGGAGCTGTTTTTT.

This sequence joins TRBV10-3 and TRBJ2-7, with 9 bases aligning to TRBD1. This CDR3 is 14 amino acids long. The V gene's germline CDR1 is ENHRY and CDR2 SYGVKD. V lost 6 bases and J lost 2; bases outside the gene matches: 5. The CDR3 nucleotides are TGTGCCATCAGCGCCGGGACAGGGCCCTACGAGCAGTACTTC. This gives the protein CAISAGTGPYEQYF.

In this sample, this clone turned up a few times. The rearrangement joins TRBV9 to TRBJ2-3; 9 bases are shared with TRBD2. Germline V gives CDR1 SGDLS, CDR2 YYNGEE. CDR3 size: 16 residues. J was trimmed by 4 bases and V by 4 bases; bases with no gene match: 10. The CDR3: CASSPRAGGHSDTQYF. As DNA, the CDR3 is TGTGCCAGCAGCCCTCGGGCGGGGGGGCATTCAGATACGCAGTATTTT.